This entry describes one TCR beta chain. Its antigen is as yet unknown. Libraries were prepared by immunoSEQ multiplex PCR; TCRdb keeps only in-frame clonotypes and omits some of them. This sample has around 93,000 clones, with around nine tenths found just once. The sample comes from a study of OX40 agonist ivuxolimab in advanced cancers. Study-wide context: Administration of intravenous ivuxolimab to patients occurred every 2 weeks at 0.01 to 10 mg/kg. The diagnoses of dose-escalation patients were hepatocellular carcinoma, melanoma, renal cell or head and neck cancer. Study-wide results and limits: Expanded clones were, on average, more numerous among CD8+ T cells than CD4+. No determination was made of the antigen specificity of the expanded peripheral T cells.

The length of the CDR3 is 15 residues. CDR1 is MNHNS, CDR2 SASEGT, per germline. With 1 base removed from V and 1 base from J, the gap between germline ends came to 5 bases. The chain has TRBV6-1 and TRBJ2-6; D gene uncertain. The sequence was obtained from an adult with an advanced solid tumor such as melanoma, head and neck, liver or kidney cancer. The source was CD4+ or CD8+ T cells sorted from blood, collected in a trial of the OX40 agonist ivuxolimab. CDR3 DNA: TGTGCCAGCAGTGAAGGAGGATCTGGGGCCAACGTCCTGACTTTC. Amino acid sequence: CASSEGGSGANVLTF.